This T cell receptor beta chain was sequenced in a study of cytomegalovirus exposure and HLA in healthy donors. General study points: Earlier analysis found most TCR beta V segments productive about 90% or about 30% of the time.

The PCR ran on 60 Vbeta and 13 Jbeta primers. Assay: immunoSEQ multiplex PCR; the TCRdb copy retains only in-frame clones and omits some. This sample's table reports over 45,000 clones. Germline CDR1 and CDR2: SSHAT and FNYEAQ (reference sequence). This CDR3 contains 14 residues. A word on this clone: Its antigen is still unknown. At one end the junction does not follow the germline gene, possibly because of a read error.

The V gene is TRBV7-7, the J gene TRBJ1-3; D uncertain. Sequencing was performed on PBMCs. The sequence came from a woman under 30 in good health and CMV-seronegative. In nucleotides, the CDR3 is TGTGCTAGCAGCTTAAACGAGGAAGGAAACACCATATATTTT. Translated, it gives CASSLNEEGNTIYF.